The 4 T cell receptor beta chains below all came from one sample that was sequenced in a study of blood T cells in healthy people across ages. Through a sample-barcoded 5' primer and a J-beta primer mix, a second PCR was run for about 6 to 11 cycles. Each CDR3 protein is one row after TCRdb ran MiXCR on the 5' RACE reads. The sample holds about 800,000 distinct CDR3 sequences, around half seen once. The specimen sequenced was blood. Source of these receptors: an elderly man in good health.

The chain has TRBV6-2 or TRBV6-3 and TRBJ1-1, with 8 bases aligning to TRBD1. The CDR3 contains 14 residues. Germline CDR1 MNHEY, CDR2 SVGEGT. With V trimmed by 2 bases and J by 4 bases, 3 bases remained unmatched. The CDR3 protein is CASSYQGAITEAFF. CDR3 nucleotides: TGTGCCAGCAGTTACCAGGGGGCGATCACTGAAGCTTTCTTT.

The genes are TRBV20-1 and TRBJ1-2, with D unresolved. The CDR3 is 11 residues long. Germline values: CDR1 DFQATT, CDR2 SNEGSKA (reference sequence). This CDR3 is CSLRVNYGYTF. The CDR3 region has the DNA TGCAGCCTTCGAGTTAACTATGGCTACACCTTC.

J is TRBJ2-5 and V is TRBV20-1, with TRBD2 matching 12 bases. This CDR3 is built from 15 residues. CDR1 is DFQATT and CDR2 is SNEGSKA in the germline V gene (reference sequence). With 8 bases clipped from V and 5 bases from J, the junction kept 12 bases outside the gene matches. The CDR3 nucleotides read TGCAGTACTTCTACGGGACTAGCGGGTATTGAGACCCAGTACTTC. Amino acid sequence: CSTSTGLAGIETQYF.

A remark on this clonotype: A much larger clone lies a single base off, so this may be a read error. This rearrangement joins TRBV3-1 to TRBJ2-1, with 9 bases that match TRBD2. The germline CDR1 and CDR2 sequences are LGHDT and YNNKEL (reference sequence). The CDR3 runs to 16 residues. The CDR3 region is CTSSQDFAGGPDEQFF. In nucleotides, the CDR3 is TGTACCAGCAGCCAAGATTTTGCGGGAGGGCCCGATGAGCAGTTCTTC.